One and the same sample provided the 2 T cell receptor beta chains below, sequenced in a study of cytomegalovirus exposure and HLA in healthy donors. Both 60 Vbeta primers and 13 Jbeta primers went into the PCR. Method: immunoSEQ multiplex PCR; TCRdb's copy keeps in-frame clones and lacks some. The table records 250,000 to 350,000 clones, roughly 89% of them present only once. The sequenced material came from PBMCs. The receptor set was obtained from a man between 40 and 49 years old in good health and CMV-seropositive.

J is TRBJ2-4 and V is TRBV7-2, with 10 bases matching TRBD2. J gave up 7 bases and V 2 bases, and 8 bases lay outside the gene matches. Germline assignment: CDR1 SGHTA and CDR2 FQGNSA. CDR3 length: 16 amino acids. Here the CDR3 DNA reads TGTGCCAGCAGCTTACGGCTAGCGGGAGCCGAGAACATTCAGTACTTC. It translates to CASSLRLAGAENIQYF.

The chain has TRBV11-1 and TRBJ2-1, with D possibly matching TRBD2 (6 bases). This CDR3 is 17 amino acids long. The germline CDR1 and CDR2 sequences are SGHAT and FQDESV (reference sequence). Trimming pared 5 bases from V and 2 bases from J, leaving 19 bases between. The CDR3 DNA reads TGTGCCAGCAGCGTTAGTCTGGGACTCCCTCCCTACAATGAGCAGTTCTTC. Translating gives CASSVSLGLPPYNEQFF.